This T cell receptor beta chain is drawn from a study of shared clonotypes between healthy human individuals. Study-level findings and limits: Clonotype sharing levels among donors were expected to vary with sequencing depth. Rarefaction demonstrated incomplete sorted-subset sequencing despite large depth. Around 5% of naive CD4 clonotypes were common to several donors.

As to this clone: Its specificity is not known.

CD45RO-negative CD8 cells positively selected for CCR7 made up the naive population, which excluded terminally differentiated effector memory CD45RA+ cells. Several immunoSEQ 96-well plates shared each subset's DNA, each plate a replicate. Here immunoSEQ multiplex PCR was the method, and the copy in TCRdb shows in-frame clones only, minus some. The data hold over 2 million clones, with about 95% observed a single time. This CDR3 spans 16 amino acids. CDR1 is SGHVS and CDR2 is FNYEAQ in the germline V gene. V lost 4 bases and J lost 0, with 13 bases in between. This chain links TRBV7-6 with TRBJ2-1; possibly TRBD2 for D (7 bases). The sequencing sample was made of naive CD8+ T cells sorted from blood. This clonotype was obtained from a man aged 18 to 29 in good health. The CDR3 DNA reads TGTGCCAGCAGCTCATGGGGGGGCTCCTCCTACAATGAGCAGTTCTTC. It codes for CASSSWGGSSYNEQFF.